Included here is one T cell receptor (beta chain) sequence, with context. Gene-specific TRAV and TRBV primers were used for first-strand cDNA, covering alpha and beta chains. Over roughly 19 PCR cycles, TCRs were amplified from a constant-region primer and V-primer adapter. A single record per CDR3 protein comes from TCRdb applying MiXCR to the reads. The sample has about 9,800 distinct CDR3 sequences, about three quarters seen once. Germline lookup yields CDR1 SGHDT and CDR2 YYEEEE. This CDR3 has 15 amino acids. After removal of 3 bases from V and 3 bases from J, the junction contained 4 bases not matched to a gene. This entry belongs to a study of low-dose radiotherapy and immunotherapy resistance in tumors. Across the whole study: Dosing for Cohort 2 consisted of 1 Gy per fraction every two weeks, reaching a total of 13 Gy over 26 weeks. Patients were on oral aspirin 300 mg taken daily for four cycles from cycle 1 day 1.

The clonotype was recovered from a human donor with advanced metastatic prostate, ovarian, gallbladder or colorectal cancer (not recorded which). This table probably holds off-target reads from a library built for another chain. The chain joins TRBV5-6 to TRBJ2-1; 9 bases agree with TRBD2. CDR3 sequence: CASSSLAGRYNEQFF. Written as DNA, the CDR3 is TGTGCCAGCAGCTCCCTAGCGGGGCGCTACAATGAGCAGTTCTTC. The whole variable domain, filled in from reference TRBV5-6 and TRBJ2-1, reads DAGVTQSPTHLIKTRGQQVTLRCSPKSGHDTVSWYQQALGQGPQFIFQYYEEEERQRGNFPDRFSGHQFPNYSSELNVNALLLGDSALYLCASSSLAGRYNEQFFGPGTRLTVL.